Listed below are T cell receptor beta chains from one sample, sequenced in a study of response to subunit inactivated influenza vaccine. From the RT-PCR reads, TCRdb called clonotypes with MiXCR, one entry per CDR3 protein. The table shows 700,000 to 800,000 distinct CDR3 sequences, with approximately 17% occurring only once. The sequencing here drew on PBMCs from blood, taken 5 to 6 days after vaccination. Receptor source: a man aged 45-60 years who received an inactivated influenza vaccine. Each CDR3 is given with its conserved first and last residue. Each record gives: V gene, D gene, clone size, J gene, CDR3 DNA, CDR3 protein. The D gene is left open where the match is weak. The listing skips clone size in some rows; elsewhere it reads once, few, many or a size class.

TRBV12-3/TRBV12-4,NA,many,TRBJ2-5,TGTGCCAGCAGCCCAAGGACCCAAGAGACCCAGTACTTC,CASSPRTQETQYF
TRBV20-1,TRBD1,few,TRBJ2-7,TGCAGTGCCTCTACAGGGGGAAGCTCCTACGAGCAGTACTTC,CSASTGGSSYEQYF
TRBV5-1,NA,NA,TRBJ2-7,TGCGCCAGCAGCTTGAATCAGGGGACATATCTGTCCTACGAGCAGTACTTC,CASSLNQGTYLSYEQYF
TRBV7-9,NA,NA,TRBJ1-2,TGTGCCAGCACCGACAACTATGGCTACACCTTC,CASTDNYGYTF
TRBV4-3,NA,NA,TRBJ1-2,TGCGCCAGCAGCCAAGATCGACAGCCCAGGGCCTATGGCTACACCTTC,CASSQDRQPRAYGYTF
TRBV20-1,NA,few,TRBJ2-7,TGCAGTGCTAGAAGGGGGGGGAGCTCCTACGAGCAGTACTTC,CSARRGGSSYEQYF
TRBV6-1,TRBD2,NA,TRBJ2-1,TGTGCCAGCAGGTCTAGCGGGGCATCCTACAATGAGCAGTTCTTC,CASRSSGASYNEQFF
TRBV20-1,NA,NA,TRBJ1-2,TGCAGTGGGCCCAGGGACGACTATGGCTACACCTTC,CSGPRDDYGYTF
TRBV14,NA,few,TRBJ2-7,TGTGCCAGCAGCCTTCAGGGGGGAGTTAGGTCCTACGAGCAGTACTTC,CASSLQGGVRSYEQYF
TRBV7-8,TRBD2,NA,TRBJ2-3,TGTGCCAGCAGCTTAAGCGAGCTAGCGGGAGTGGGAAATACGCAGTATTTT,CASSLSELAGVGNTQYF
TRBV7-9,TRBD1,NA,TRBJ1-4,TGTGCCAGCAGCCCTGGGACAGGGGGACGGTTTGAAAAACTGTTTTTT,CASSPGTGGRFEKLFF
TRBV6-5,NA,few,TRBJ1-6,TGTGCCAGCAGTTACTCAGGCAGAAGATCACCCCTCCACTTT,CASSYSGRRSPLHF
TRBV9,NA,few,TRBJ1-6,TGTGCCAGCAGCGTGACAGAGAATAATTCACCCCTCCACTTT,CASSVTENNSPLHF
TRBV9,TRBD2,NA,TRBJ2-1,TGTGCCAGCAGCGTCCCGGGACTAGGGGGGAATGAGCAGTTCTTC,CASSVPGLGGNEQFF
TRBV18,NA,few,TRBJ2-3,TGTGCCAGCCGTTACAGTACTAGCACAGATACGCAGTATTTT,CASRYSTSTDTQYF
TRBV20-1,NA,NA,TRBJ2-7,TGCAGTGCTGGGAGGGGGGGGAACTCCTACGAGCAGTACTTC,CSAGRGGNSYEQYF
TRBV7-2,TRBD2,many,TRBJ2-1,TGTGCCAGCAGCTTGGGGACTAGCGGGCATGAGCAGTTCTTC,CASSLGTSGHEQFF
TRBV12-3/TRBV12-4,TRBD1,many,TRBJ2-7,TGTGCCAGCAGTAGGGACAGGGCGTCCTACGAGCAGTACTTC,CASSRDRASYEQYF
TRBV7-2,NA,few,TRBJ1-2,TGTGCCAGCAGCCGGGAGGTCTATGGCTACACCTTC,CASSREVYGYTF
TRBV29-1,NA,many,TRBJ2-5,TGCAGCGTATTTATACAGTCAAGGGTGGGCGAGACCCAGTACTTC,CSVFIQSRVGETQYF
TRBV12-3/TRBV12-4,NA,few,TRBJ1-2,TGTGCCAGCAGAACATTGACAGGATTTGGGGGCTACACCTTC,CASRTLTGFGGYTF